Each of the 6 T cell receptor beta chains below was sequenced from the same sample in a study of T cells in women clearing cervical HPV infection. Some clones are missing from TCRdb's copy, which holds only in-frame ones; the method was immunoSEQ multiplex PCR. Its clone listing holds tens of thousands of clones. The specimen sequenced was blood buffy coat. These receptor sequences come from a woman aged 18 to 69 with a cervical HPV16 infection that either progressed to CIN3+ or cleared (not recorded which).

Concerning this clone: From the germline J gene comes the end of the CDR3, since the read stops 3 residues before it. The V and J genes are TRBV5-1 and TRBJ1-2; D call uncertain. Germline CDR1 reads SGHRS; CDR2 reads YFSETQ. Trimming cost V 3 bases and J 6 bases, with 12 bases left between them. The CDR3 is 13 amino acids. The CDR3 region is CASSSGRGNGYTF. The sequenced CDR3 bases are TGCGCCAGCAGCTCCGGCCGGGGAAATGGC.

About this clone: With the read ending 3 residues before the CDR3 end, the germline J gene is used to fill in that end. The chain is built from TRBV7-9 and TRBJ1-1; a weak D match, TRBD1 (6 bases). From germline, CDR1 is SEHNR and CDR2 FQNEAQ (reference sequence). The CDR3 has 14 residues. Trimming pared 5 bases from V and 0 bases from J, leaving 10 bases between. The CDR3: CASSAGQMNTEAFF. The CDR3 DNA, read in part, is TGTGCCAGCAGCGCTGGACAGATGAACACTGAA.

Comments on this clone: The CDR3 extends 3 residues past the end of the read, so its final part is completed from the germline J gene. The chain uses TRBV2 and TRBJ2-7; 10 positions match TRBD1. Trimming at V came to 3 bases and at J to 0 bases, leaving 2 bases not matched to a gene. Germline CDR1 reads SNHLY; CDR2 reads FYNNEI. The CDR3 extends over 15 amino acids. The DNA read from the CDR3 is TGTGCCAGCAGTGACTGGACAGGGGGCTCCTACGAG. Translation gives CASSDWTGGSYE. The whole CDR3 region reads CASSDWTGGSYEQYF.

As for this clone: The sequence runs out 3 residues before the end of the CDR3; the remainder is reconstructed from the germline J gene. This chain uses TRBV14 with TRBJ2-5; D gene uncertain. Germline loops: CDR1 SGHDN, CDR2 FVKESK. The length of the CDR3 is 15 residues. V dropped 0 bases and J dropped 4 bases, with 12 bases sitting between them. The CDR3 here is CASSQDTARRETQYF. The covered CDR3 bases are TGTGCCAGCAGCCAAGATACGGCCAGGCGAGAGACC.

A note on this clone: The DNA ends 3 residues before the CDR3 does, and the rest of the CDR3 is filled in from the germline J gene. The chain employs TRBV7-9 and TRBJ1-5; D is ambiguous. Germline V lookup: CDR1 SEHNR, CDR2 FQNEAQ (reference sequence). The CDR3 covers 12 residues. Incomplete CDR3 DNA: TGTGCCAGCAGCCCAAACACAGATCCC. It codes for CASSPNTDP. From start to end, the CDR3 is CASSPNTDPQHF.

As regards this clone: The read terminates 3 residues before the CDR3 end, so the remaining end is supplied by the germline J gene. The J gene is TRBJ1-2, the V gene TRBV6-2 or TRBV6-3, with D possibly TRBD1 on 6 matching bases. There are 15 residues in the CDR3. Germline values: CDR1 MNHEY, CDR2 SVGEGT. V was cut by 5 bases and J by 0 bases, with 13 bases left in between. The CDR3 loop reads CASSPTRTANYGYTF. CDR3 bases read: TGTGCCAGCAGTCCTACCCGGACAGCTAACTATGGC.